Sequencing of this TCR beta chain was carried out in a study of identical twins (dated by TCRdb to the mid-2010s). For context, the study as a whole: To test whether fetal clonotypes persist, this study deep-sequenced TCR alpha and beta repertoires from monozygotic twins, from unrelated adults of various ages, and from cord blood. Replicate twin experiments were performed at different times using different library preparation protocols to rule out contamination. Findings and caveats that apply to the study as a whole: The excess sharing between twins in beta out-of-frame sequences was weaker because fewer shared sequences reduced the signal-to-noise ratio. Invariant T cells such as MAIT and iNKT could partly confound zero-insertion analyses, although diverse VJ usage argued against such confounding for most clonotypes. Because the same donors could not be followed over many years, the conclusions relied on cross-sectional statistical analysis. In monozygotic twins, out-of-frame TCR alpha sharing was systematically underestimated by recombination models, although the models agreed with sharing between unrelated individuals. Fewer insertions were carried by abundant cord blood beta clonotypes; a weaker similar trend was observed in young adult naive repertoires, while no such trend was observed in memory repertoires. Out-of-frame TCR alpha sequences shared between twins showed an excess of low generation-probability sequences compared with coincidental sharing between unrelated individuals.

The CDR3 contains 13 residues, cysteine and phenylalanine counted. Left in the record is the CDR3 DNA by itself, 39 bases read in frame from the first base. V and J are trimmed by 5 bases and 6 bases, and the gene matches miss 5 bases of the junction. The CDR1 and CDR2 encoded by the germline V gene (reference sequence) are DFQATT and SNEGSKA. Library generation was performed with 5' RACE. TCRdb records Illumina HiSeq 2000 as the sequencer. Template switching introduced a universal primer binding site; the final cDNA contained a unique molecular identifier, enabling accurate counting of TCR cDNA molecules. First-strand cDNA for TCR alpha and beta chains was synthesized from specific primers in the conserved constant-segment region. To control for contamination, every cDNA library was double barcoded, receiving both a SMART-Mk sample barcode and Illumina barcodes. TruSeq adapter sequences, together with Illumina sample barcodes, were added in two successive PCR steps. The Illumina HiSeq platform was used with custom primers to sequence TCR alpha and beta cDNA libraries. The study's own analysis went as follows. Raw reads were processed with MiGEC to extract unique molecular identifiers, and MiXCR was used to determine CDR3 positions. Recombination models were inferred per individual with the repgenHMM and IGoR tools using an EM algorithm. Shared clonotypes were analyzed with the tcR package in R, and sharing was normalized by the product of cloneset sizes. To study raw recombination without the effects of thymic and clonal selection, out-of-frame nonproductive sequences were analyzed. Using fastp at Q25 and MiXCR, TCRdb reprocessed the public reads and kept productive beta chains. Here each entry gathers all rows of one CDR3 protein and keeps the most common genes and DNA. The V and J calls were determined by TCRdb, not by the authors. The sample table lists around 490,000 distinct CDR3 sequences, 13% to 15% of them with a count of one. More than 0.8% of the sample lies in the top ten.

Only healthy Caucasian donors were included. The twin cohort consisted of three pairs of female monozygotic twins, all aged about 18 to 29 years. Positive isolation kits from Invitrogen were used to isolate CD4+ and CD8+ T cell populations. Details on this clonotype: The antigen this receptor binds is unknown. No qualities accompany the bases; no much larger clone lies one base away.

Another study also made use of these data, one on yellow fever vaccine responses in identical twins. The other study reports the following: The authors reported that the T cell response to vaccination in identical twins appeared partly convergent and partly personalized. The study precisely tracked vaccine-responding T cell clones in identical twins.

This receptor was taken from a woman aged 18-29 years in good health. The specimen sequenced was CD4+ T cells sorted from blood. The V and J segments used are TRBV20-1 and TRBJ2-7, and 12 junction bases match TRBD2. The nucleotide sequence reads TGCAGTGCTTCAAGACTAGCGGGAGCCGAGCAGTACTTC. Its protein product is CSASRLAGAEQYF.